The clone carrying this T cell receptor (beta chain) has just a few counts. How the authors handled the data: Reference gene primer amplification gave estimated nucleated cell counts. Here immunoSEQ multiplex PCR was the method, and the copy in TCRdb shows in-frame clones only, minus some. From that table come the V and J calls and clone size; the DNA was used to work out D and trimming. The data show about 380,000 clones, more than 65% seen once. The data stem from a study of blood T cell repertoires in COVID-19. Study as a whole: Whether acute or convalescent, the COVID-19 samples came from the United States, Italy and Spain. T cells, B-cell-depleted T cells, or PBMCs provided the cDNA or gDNA that served as material.

The CDR3 contains 16 residues. CDR1 is SGHTS, CDR2 YDEGEE, per germline. V was clipped by 0 bases and J by 8 bases; unmatched bases: 7. This chain uses TRBV5-8 with TRBJ2-1, with 11 positions matching TRBD2. The receptor was isolated from a human donor with acute or convalescent COVID-19. The donor label of this sample is uncertain. Sequenced: peripheral blood. The CDR3: CASSLGLAGRQDEQFF. DNA for the CDR3: TGTGCCAGCAGCTTGGGACTAGCGGGACGGCAGGATGAGCAGTTCTTC.